The clone carrying this T cell receptor beta chain was seen ten or more times. Its antigen is undetermined. Sorting defined naive CD8 T cells as CD8+CD4-CCR7+CD45RA+. TCRdb re-called the PCR reads with MiXCR, one entry per CDR3 protein. The table has about 640,000 distinct CDR3 sequences, nearly 20% seen once. This specimen belongs to a study of molecular identifiers for immune sequencing clone quantification. V shed 2 bases and J shed 10 bases, with 12 bases lying between them. CDR1 SEHNR and CDR2 FQNEAQ come from the germline V gene (reference sequence). The CDR3 totals 13 residues. Findings and caveats of the study: Clones above 20 RNA copies held over 97% of effector molecules, under 1% in naive cells.

The sequenced sample was naive CD8+ T cells from blood, with Jurkat cell RNA spiked in. The subset: FACS-sorted CD8+CD4-CCR7+CD45RA+ naive T cells. The clonotype originates from a human donor in good health. Some libraries in this study had Jurkat cell RNA spiked in. This chain joins TRBV7-9 and TRBJ2-1; D is perhaps TRBD2 (6 bases). The CDR3 loop is CASSLSSLAEQFF. CDR3 DNA sequence: TGTGCCAGCAGCTTATCTAGCCTAGCGGAGCAGTTCTTC.